The sequence of this T cell receptor beta chain was determined in a study of cytomegalovirus exposure and HLA in healthy donors. Germline CDR1 reads KGHSH; CDR2 reads LQKENI. Between the trimmed V and J ends, which lost 1 base and 5 bases, there was a span of 11 bases. This CDR3 has 14 residues. On this clone: The same CDR3 also results from other DNA sequences found in this sample.

A multiplex PCR was run with 60 Vbeta primers and 13 Jbeta primers. Generated by immunoSEQ multiplex PCR, the TCRdb table keeps only in-frame clones and is missing some. The specimen's table records 40,000 or so clones. The source is a woman aged 25-40 years in good health and CMV-seropositive. Input material: PBMCs. This chain connects TRBV18 to TRBJ2-5; D might be TRBD1 (5 bases). CDR3 amino acids: CASSPRQGAETQYF. Written as DNA, the CDR3 is TGTGCCAGCTCACCACGGCAGGGCGCCGAGACCCAGTACTTC. Using reference TRBV18 and TRBJ2-5 for the parts outside the CDR3, the full variable domain is NAGVMQNPRHLVRRRGQEARLRCSPMKGHSHVYWYRQLPEEGLKFMVYLQKENIIDESGMPKERFSAEFPKEGPSILRIQQVVRGDSAAYFCASSPRQGAETQYFGPGTRLLVL.